This T cell receptor beta chain was captured in a study of molecular identifiers for immune sequencing clone quantification. This clonotype appeared many times. The target antigen is unknown. The CDR3 covers 13 residues. CDR1 is MNHEY and CDR2 is SMNVEV in the germline V gene (reference sequence). V lost 1 base, J lost 4 bases, and 5 bases lay in between. Naive CD8 libraries used roughly 17,000 to 1,100,000 sorted cells and 10%, 30% or 50% RNA. Naive CD8 T cells, phenotype CD8+CD4-CCR7+CD45RA+, were sorted. Study findings and constraints: Spiked TCR RNA from one Jurkat cell reportedly showed up when mixed among one million naive cells.

TCRdb independently ran MiXCR on the PCR reads; one entry per CDR3 protein. The sample shows some 9,800 distinct CDR3 sequences, 15% to 20% of them seen only once. This sequence joins TRBV27 and TRBJ2-1; D is unresolved. The origin of this receptor is a human donor in good health. Some libraries in this study had Jurkat cell RNA spiked in. The sample was naive CD8+ T cells from blood, with Jurkat cell RNA spiked in. Indicated subset: FACS-sorted CD8+CD4-CCR7+CD45RA+ naive T cells. CDR3 nucleotide sequence: TGTGCCAGCAGTTTATTGGGGTACAATGAGCAGTTCTTC. This sequence encodes CASSLLGYNEQFF.